The rows below give T cell receptor beta chains drawn from one sample of a study of Graves' ophthalmopathy and Graves' hyperthyroidism. TCRdb passed the multiplex PCR reads through MiXCR, listing each CDR3 protein once. The table has 650,000 to 900,000 distinct CDR3 sequences, roughly 41% seen once; the top ten hold roughly 46%. The sample consisted of peripheral blood. The receptors shown here come from an adult man with Graves' ophthalmopathy. Both conserved end residues are part of each CDR3. The order of the fields is J gene, V gene, D gene, clone size, CDR3 DNA, CDR3 protein. The D gene is left open where the match is weak. Clone sizes are given selectively: once, few, many, or a class where the clone is expanded.

TRBJ2-2 TRBV7-2 TRBD1 many TGTGCCAGCAGCTTGACAGGGACGAACACCGGGGAGCTGTTTTTT CASSLTGTNTGELFF
TRBJ1-6 TRBV20-1 TRBD1 few TGCAGTGCTAGGGACGACAGGGGCGGAAATAATTCACCCCTCCACTTT CSARDDRGGNNSPLHF
TRBJ2-5 TRBV12-3/TRBV12-4 . . TGTGCCAGCAGGCCCCGGGGGATCCAAGAGACCCAGTACTTC CASRPRGIQETQYF
TRBJ2-7 TRBV7-9 TRBD2 . TGTGCCAGCAGTTTACAGGCGGGAGGCCACGAGCAGTACTTC CASSLQAGGHEQYF
TRBJ1-1 TRBV7-9 TRBD1 . TGTGCCAGCAGCAAAACCCAGGGGGCTGAAGCTTTCTTT CASSKTQGAEAFF
TRBJ2-5 TRBV19 . . TGTGCCAGTAGTACATTGGACAGTCGGGAGACCCAGTACTTC CASSTLDSRETQYF
TRBJ2-2 TRBV15 TRBD1 . TGTGCCACCAGCAAAGACAGGGTTGGCCCCGGGGAGCTGTTTTTT CATSKDRVGPGELFF
TRBJ1-4 TRBV7-3 . . TGTGCCAGCAGCCTACAGGGTGGACCTAATGAAAAACTGTTTTTT CASSLQGGPNEKLFF
TRBJ2-7 TRBV25-1 . many TGTGCCAGCGGTGAGGGCTACGAGCAGTACTTC CASGEGYEQYF
TRBJ2-1 TRBV5-4 TRBD2 . TGTGCCAGCCGCTTCCTTGGGCTAGCGGGGGGGAATGAGCAGTTCTTC CASRFLGLAGGNEQFF
TRBJ2-7 TRBV7-9 . few TGTGCCAGCAGCTTAGTGAGGTCCAGAGGGGAGCAGTACTTC CASSLVRSRGEQYF
TRBJ1-2 TRBV15 . . TGTGCCAGCAGCACCTGGCCGGGCAGCTATGGCTACACCTTC CASSTWPGSYGYTF
TRBJ2-2 TRBV25-1 . . TGTGCTAGTGGTTTGGTCCCCGGGACCTCCACCGGGGAGCTGTTTTTT CASGLVPGTSTGELFF
TRBJ2-2 TRBV7-2 TRBD1 . TGTGCCAGCAGTTCACAGGGGGGAACACCGGGCTCTAATTTT CASSSQGGTPGSNF
TRBJ1-2 TRBV11-1 TRBD1 . TGTGCCAGCCATTACGAGACAGGGGACTATGGCTACACCTTC CASHYETGDYGYTF
TRBJ1-6 TRBV10-3 . . TGTGCCATCAGTTACTCGGGCCGGGGGTCGGATTCACCCCTCCACTTT CAISYSGRGSDSPLHF
TRBJ1-2 TRBV2 TRBD1 . TGTGCCAGCAGTTATTTGACAGGGTCGACCGCCTATGGCTACACCTTC CASSYLTGSTAYGYTF
TRBJ2-5 TRBV25-1 TRBD2 . TGTGCCAGCAGTGCTAGGGAGGGGACGTCGAAAGAGACCCAGTACTTC CASSAREGTSKETQYF
TRBJ2-5 TRBV7-9 . many TGTGCCAGCAGTACAACAGGGCAAGAGACCCAGTACTTC CASSTTGQETQYF
TRBJ2-7 TRBV20-1 TRBD2 few TGCAGTGCTAGCCCTAGCGGGAGACCCAACGAGCAGTACTTC CSASPSGRPNEQYF
TRBJ1-1 TRBV2 TRBD1 many TGTGCCAGCAGTTCCGGGACAGGTACTATGAACACTGAAGCTTTCTTT CASSSGTGTMNTEAFF
TRBJ2-7 TRBV24-1 . few TGTGCCACCAGTGATCCACGGAGGGCCCACGAGCAGTACTTC CATSDPRRAHEQYF
TRBJ1-5 TRBV4-3 . . TGCGCCAGCAGCCAAGGCGTTGATCAGCCCCAGCATTTT CASSQGVDQPQHF
TRBJ2-5 TRBV20-1 . . TGCAGTGCTAGGTCACCTACAGGGGGGGGAGGGACCCAGTACTTC CSARSPTGGGGTQYF
TRBJ1-6 TRBV20-1 . few TGCAGTGCTAGAGTTCAAGGCGCGGTTCTTGGGTCACCCCTCCACTTT CSARVQGAVLGSPLHF
TRBJ2-5 TRBV25-1 TRBD2 many TGTGCCAGCAGTGATCCACGGACTAGCTGGGAGACCCAGTACTTC CASSDPRTSWETQYF
TRBJ2-2 TRBV7-2 . few TGTGCCAGCACCAAGGGAGGACAATCGAACACCGGGGAGCTGTTTTTT CASTKGGQSNTGELFF
TRBJ1-5 TRBV11-2 . . TGTGCCAGCAGCCAAGTAGGTTCAACAAACCAGCCCCAGCATTTT CASSQVGSTNQPQHF
TRBJ2-5 TRBV4-3 TRBD2 . TGCGCCAGCTGCCAAGGGTGGCCTAGCGGGAGGGAGACCCAGTACTTT CASCQGWPSGRETQYF
TRBJ2-7 TRBV7-9 . . TGTGCCAGCAGCTCGCGGGACAATCAAAACATAGGGCAGTACTTC CASSSRDNQNIGQYF
TRBJ1-4 TRBV2 . many TGTGCCAGCACGCCGGGGGAGAATGAAAAACTGTTTTTT CASTPGENEKLFF
TRBJ2-5 TRBV2 . few TGTGCCAGCAGTCATGTCCAAGAGACCCAGTACTTC CASSHVQETQYF
TRBJ1-2 TRBV7-2 TRBD1 many TGTGCCAGCAGCTTGAGTATCGGGACAGATGGCTACACCTTC CASSLSIGTDGYTF
TRBJ1-6 TRBV5-1 TRBD1 many TGCGCCAGCAGCTTGAGCGGACAGGATTCACCCCTCCACTTT CASSLSGQDSPLHF
TRBJ1-1 TRBV15 . few TGTGCCACCCGAGTGGGGTCCCTCATGAACACTGAAGCTTTCTTT CATRVGSLMNTEAFF
TRBJ1-1 TRBV10-3 TRBD1 few TGTGCCAGCAGTTTTACCGGGACAGGGGTCACTGAAGCTTTCTTT CASSFTGTGVTEAFF
TRBJ2-2 TRBV7-9 TRBD2 . TGTGCCAGCAGTCCCGAACTAGCGGGGGGGCATCTAGCCGGGGAGCTGTTTTTT CASSPELAGGHLAGELFF
TRBJ2-7 TRBV10-3 TRBD1 . TGTGCCAGCAGTCAACCGGGACAGGGCCCACGGGGGCAGTACTTC CASSQPGQGPRGQYF
TRBJ2-7 TRBV7-9 TRBD2 . TGTGCCAGCAGCTTATCACTAGCGGGCTCCTACGAGCAGTACTTC CASSLSLAGSYEQYF
TRBJ1-2 TRBV11-1 TRBD1 . TGTGCCAGCAGTTTACGACAGGGGGCCGATGGCTACACCTTC CASSLRQGADGYTF
TRBJ2-7 TRBV6-2/TRBV6-3 TRBD2 . TGTGCCAGCACTGAAGGGACTAGTTCCTACGAGCAGTACTTC CASTEGTSSYEQYF
TRBJ2-7 TRBV11-1 TRBD2 . TGTGCCAGCAGTTTAGGGACAGGACTAGCGGGAGAGCAGTACTTC CASSLGTGLAGEQYF
TRBJ2-2 TRBV12-3/TRBV12-4 . few TGTGCCAGCAGTTTCTTGGGGGCCGACACCGGGGAGCTGTTTTTT CASSFLGADTGELFF
TRBJ1-6 TRBV10-3 . few TGTGCCAGCAGTTGGGGCGTTAATTCACCCCTCCACTTT CASSWGVNSPLHF
TRBJ1-5 TRBV5-6 TRBD1 . TGTGCCAGCAGCGTCGGCAGGGGGCAGGCCCAGCATTTT CASSVGRGQAQHF
TRBJ1-4 TRBV29-1 . many TGCAGCCATGACACGGCAACTAATGAAAAACTGTTTTTT CSHDTATNEKLFF
TRBJ1-6 TRBV9 . . TGTGCCAGCGGGACCAGGGTGGATAATTCACCCCTCCACTTT CASGTRVDNSPLHF
TRBJ2-5 TRBV25-1 TRBD2 . TGTGCCAGCAGTCAGCGGGGGACCCAAGAGACCCAGTACTTC CASSQRGTQETQYF
TRBJ2-5 TRBV7-9 . many TGTGCCAGCAGCTCCGGGACCCCTATTACCCAGTACTTC CASSSGTPITQYF
TRBJ2-1 TRBV10-3 . . TGTGCCATCAGCCACGGACCGTCCAATGAGCAGTTCTTC CAISHGPSNEQFF
TRBJ2-7 TRBV7-6 . . TGTGCCAGCAGCCTGGGGGGGCACAATGAGCAGTACTTC CASSLGGHNEQYF
TRBJ2-2 TRBV29-1 . many TGCAGCGTTGCGGCGGAGAACACCGGGGAGCTGTTTTTT CSVAAENTGELFF
TRBJ1-1 TRBV2 . . TGTGCCAGCAGCAAGACGGGGGGCTGGGGCACTGAAGCTTTCTTT CASSKTGGWGTEAFF
TRBJ1-6 TRBV20-1 TRBD1 . TGCAGTGCTAGAGATCTCAGGCAGGGGGCAAATAATTCACCCCTCCACTTT CSARDLRQGANNSPLHF
TRBJ2-7 TRBV7-9 . . TGTGCCAGCAGCGTCTCATCGGGACGGATATACGAGCAGTACTTC CASSVSSGRIYEQYF